This T cell receptor beta chain appears in the sequencing data of a study of shared clonotypes between healthy human individuals. Study summary: Three CD4 naive, three CD4 memory, two CD8 naive and one CD8 memory plate were used per donor.

Method: immunoSEQ multiplex PCR; TCRdb's copy keeps in-frame clones and lacks some. This table holds 2,500,000 or so clones, about 90% found once. Notes on the study in general: At large depth, rarefaction still showed sorted-subset sequencing to be incomplete.

Turning to this clone: Its antigen is not identified.

This CDR3 has 15 amino acids. The germline gives CDR1 SGHRS, CDR2 YFSETQ. V was shortened by 0 bases and J by 3 bases, with 12 bases between the two germline ends. The TCR originated in a man between 18 and 29 years old in good health. Some clones in this sample may be carry-over from other donors' samples. The chain couples TRBV5-1 to TRBJ1-1, with D perhaps TRBD1 (5 bases). Sequencing input: naive CD4+ T cells from PBMCs. Subset defined: CD45RA+ positively selected. CDR3 nucleotides: TGCGCCAGCAGCTTGGATGGCAGGGATGACACTGAAGCTTTCTTT. Its protein product is CASSLDGRDDTEAFF.